The 29 T cell receptor beta chains listed next were all sequenced from one sample in a study of response to subunit inactivated influenza vaccine. Each CDR3 protein gets one entry after TCRdb re-called the RT-PCR reads with MiXCR. The table has about 500,000 distinct CDR3 sequences, about 15% seen once. The specimen comprised CD4+ T cells sorted from PBMCs, sampled less than 30 months after vaccination. The receptors stem from a man between 50 and 69 years old who received an inactivated influenza vaccine.

J is TRBJ2-4 and V is TRBV6-2 or TRBV6-3; 7 nucleotides agree with TRBD2. The CDR3 totals 14 residues. From germline, CDR1 is MNHEY and CDR2 SVGEGT. After removal of 2 bases from V and 8 bases from J, the junction contained 6 bases not matched to a gene. For the CDR3, the DNA is TGTGCCAGCAGTTACGGGTCAGGGAGGGACATTCAGTACTTC. Encoded protein: CASSYGSGRDIQYF.

The chain couples TRBV12-3 or TRBV12-4 to TRBJ1-1; the D gene is possibly TRBD1 (5 bases). The CDR3 has 12 residues. Trimming stripped 5 bases from V and 7 bases from J, with 11 bases between. The CDR3 spells CASSDLGGEAFF. CDR3 coding DNA: TGTGCCAGCAGTGATTTGGGGGGTGAAGCTTTCTTT.

This clonotype was detected only a few times. The chain combines TRBV11-2 with TRBJ2-1; D may match TRBD1 or TRBD2 (5 bases each). The CDR3 runs 17 residues. V lost 4 bases to trimming and J lost 4 bases, with 20 bases between them. Germline CDR1 is SGHAT and CDR2 is FQNNGV. The chain's CDR3 is CASSSPGAGGPYNEQFF. DNA for the CDR3: TGTGCCAGCAGCTCCCCTGGGGCGGGCGGGCCTTACAATGAGCAGTTCTTC.

This sequence joins TRBV20-1 and TRBJ2-1; 11 nucleotides agree with TRBD2. The CDR3 has 16 amino acids. Trimming at V came to 3 bases and at J to 5 bases, leaving 9 bases not matched to a gene. Per the germline V gene, CDR1 is DFQATT and CDR2 is SNEGSKA (reference sequence). CDR3 protein: CSASALAGGRHNEQFF. The CDR3 coding sequence is TGCAGTGCTAGCGCTCTAGCGGGAGGCAGGCACAATGAGCAGTTCTTC.

There are a few counts of this clonotype. The chain carries TRBV12-3 or TRBV12-4 and TRBJ1-2; perhaps TRBD1 as D (5 bases). This CDR3 contains 13 residues. Trimming removed 6 bases from V and 8 bases from J, with 16 bases in between. The CDR3 DNA reads as TGTGCCAGCAGCCTGGACCCAAGGGGCGGCTACACCTTC. Its protein is CASSLDPRGGYTF.

This clonotype was recorded at least ten times. The chain uses TRBV20-1 and TRBJ1-5; tentative D call: TRBD1 (5 bases). The germline V gene encodes CDR1 DFQATT and CDR2 SNEGSKA (reference sequence). The V and J ends lost 3 bases and 7 bases respectively, with 10 bases between them. This CDR3 is built from 12 residues. The CDR3 nucleotides read TGCAGTGCTAGCACAGGAGTGCAGCCCCAGCATTTT. This sequence encodes CSASTGVQPQHF.

The sample holds a few counts of this clonotype. The chain links TRBV20-1 to TRBJ2-1; 14 positions agree with TRBD2. The germline CDR1 and CDR2 sequences are DFQATT and SNEGSKA (reference sequence). The CDR3 loop spans 15 amino acids. The trim removed 8 bases at V and 8 bases at J, leaving 11 bases unmatched. CDR3 DNA sequence: TGCAGTACCCTCGGGACTAGCGGGAGTGGTGATGAGCAGTTCTTC. It specifies CSTLGTSGSGDEQFF.

This clonotype was detected only once. This chain uses TRBV3-1 with TRBJ2-3; a weak D match, TRBD1 (6 bases). Germline V gene lookup returns CDR1 LGHDT and CDR2 YNNKEL (reference sequence). Trimming removed 8 bases from V and 0 bases from J, with 27 bases in between. This CDR3 comprises 19 residues. The CDR3 here is CASCLGRWGHSSSTDTQYF. The CDR3 nucleotides read TGTGCCAGCTGTTTGGGTCGGTGGGGGCACTCATCTAGCACAGATACGCAGTATTTT.

This clonotype was seen a handful of times. The V call is TRBV6-1, the J call TRBJ1-5, with TRBD1 matching 8 bases. The CDR3 has 15 amino acids. In germline, CDR1 is MNHNS, CDR2 SASEGT. The ends lost 2 bases at V and 7 bases at J; junction bases unmatched: 7. The CDR3 coding sequence is TGTGCCAGCAGTGAACGGACAGGGCATGAACAGCCCCAGCATTTT. This translates into CASSERTGHEQPQHF.

This rearrangement joins TRBV29-1 to TRBJ2-7, with 7 bases lining up with TRBD1. This CDR3 is 12 amino acids long. The V and J ends lost 6 bases and 6 bases, in that order; junction bases with no gene match: 8. Germline values: CDR1 SQVTM, CDR2 ANQGSEA. The CDR3 DNA sequence: TGCAGCGTGGCTAACAGGGGAAGCGAGCAGTACTTC. Translation: CSVANRGSEQYF.

This clonotype was observed a few times. The rearrangement links TRBV7-6 to TRBJ2-3, with TRBD2 matching 7 bases. This CDR3 spans 18 amino acids. Trimming took 2 bases from V and 2 from J; bases not matched to a gene: 13. Germline loops: CDR1 SGHVS, CDR2 FNYEAQ. The CDR3 nucleotides read TGTGCCAGCAGCTTACTTGCCCAGCGGGGCCTTAACACAGATACGCAGTATTTT. Its translation: CASSLLAQRGLNTDTQYF.

In this sample, this clonotype turned up a few times. The rearrangement uses TRBV7-9 and TRBJ2-7; the match to TRBD1 covers 11 bases. The germline CDR1 and CDR2 sequences are SEHNR and FQNEAQ (reference sequence). This CDR3 comprises 14 residues. V was pared by 4 bases and J by 7 bases, with 6 bases of the junction left unmatched. The CDR3 DNA reads as TGTGCCAGCAGCTCCCGGACAGGGGGCTATGAGCAGTACTTC. This translates into CASSSRTGGYEQYF.

The chain has TRBV4-1 and TRBJ2-5; 8 bases fit TRBD2. CDR3 length: 17 residues. The germline gives CDR1 MGHRA, CDR2 YSYEKL. Trimming took 0 bases from V and 2 from J; bases not matched to a gene: 8. The CDR3 loop is CASSQDGSSGGQETQYF. Here the CDR3 DNA reads TGCGCCAGCAGCCAAGATGGGTCCAGCGGGGGTCAAGAGACCCAGTACTTC.

This clonotype was seen at least ten times. V usage is TRBV5-1 and J usage is TRBJ2-2; D tentatively reads TRBD1 or TRBD2 (5 bases each). CDR3 length: 15 residues. Germline CDR1 is SGHRS and CDR2 is YFSETQ. V was trimmed by 5 bases and J by 1 base, leaving 12 bases between them. CDR3 loop: CASRTLGENTGELFF. Here the CDR3 DNA reads TGCGCCAGCAGGACCCTGGGGGAGAACACCGGGGAGCTGTTTTTT.

The J gene is TRBJ1-1, the V gene TRBV29-1, with D tentatively TRBD1 (5 bases). Looked up from germline, CDR1 is SQVTM and CDR2 is ANQGSEA. This CDR3 is 15 amino acids long. Trimming removed 6 bases at V and 1 base at J, with 18 bases between. The CDR3 is CSVTNLQRGNTEAFF. CDR3 DNA: TGCAGCGTCACAAACCTACAGAGGGGGAACACTGAAGCTTTCTTT.

This clonotype was observed a handful of times. The V and J genes are TRBV28 and TRBJ1-4; D not resolved. The CDR3 runs 14 residues. CDR1 and CDR2 from the germline V gene are MDHEN and SYDVKM. V was shortened by 2 bases and J by 8 bases, with 12 bases between the two germline ends. Here the CDR3 reads CASSLLAGSEKLFF. DNA of the CDR3: TGTGCCAGCAGTTTACTTGCGGGCAGCGAAAAACTGTTTTTT.

V is TRBV9 and J is TRBJ2-7; 10 nucleotides align to TRBD1. Losses at the gene ends were 3 bases for V and 4 bases for J; bases not matched to a gene: 7. There are 15 residues in the CDR3. CDR1 is SGDLS, CDR2 YYNGEE, per germline. The CDR3 sequence: CASSARDRGSYEQYF. In DNA form, the CDR3 reads TGTGCCAGCAGCGCGCGGGACAGGGGATCTTACGAGCAGTACTTC.

At least ten counts were recorded for this clonotype. The rearrangement joins TRBV7-2 to TRBJ2-1; 11 positions match TRBD1. Germline V lookup: CDR1 SGHTA, CDR2 FQGNSA. This CDR3 is built from 14 residues. The V gene end was trimmed by 7 bases and the J gene end by 7 bases; junction bases not matched to a gene: 6. DNA for the CDR3: TGTGCCAGCAACCGGGACAGGGGGATGAATGAGCAGTTCTTC. Residues: CASNRDRGMNEQFF.

With regard to this clonotype: With a much larger clone just one base away, this may be a read error. J is TRBJ1-1 and V is TRBV10-3; no firm D call. CDR3 length: 13 amino acids. Germline CDR1 and CDR2: ENHRY and SYGVKD. CDR3 loop: CDIQMEQSAEAFF. The CDR3, as DNA: TGTGACATCCAGATGGAACAGTCGGCTGAAGCTTTCTTT.

This clonotype was detected only a few times. The CDR3 sequence: CAISDVFGVAADTQYF. CDR3 bases: TGTGCCATCAGTGACGTCTTCGGGGTAGCGGCCGATACGCAGTATTTT. The rearrangement links TRBV10-3 to TRBJ2-3; possibly TRBD2 for D (6 bases). The V gene lost 3 bases and the J gene lost 6 bases, with 19 bases spanning the gap. CDR3 length: 16 residues. Germline V gives CDR1 ENHRY, CDR2 SYGVKD.

This clonotype was counted between two and nine times. The rearrangement links TRBV5-6 to TRBJ1-3, with D unclear. Germline-derived CDR1 and CDR2 are SGHDT and YYEEEE. V gave up 6 bases and J gave up 4 bases, with 5 bases separating them. The CDR3 spans 11 residues. The CDR3 protein is CASKSGNTIYF. The CDR3 nucleotides read TGTGCCAGCAAGAGCGGAAACACCATATATTTT.

The chain carries TRBV14 and TRBJ1-1; D is uncertain. In germline, CDR1 is SGHDN, CDR2 FVKESK. V lost 0 bases, J lost 2 bases, and 16 bases lay in between. The CDR3 totals 17 residues. The CDR3 DNA sequence: TGTGCCAGCAGCCAAGACGGCATAATAGGGCGAAACACTGAAGCTTTCTTT. Its protein product is CASSQDGIIGRNTEAFF.

The chain uses TRBV7-3 and TRBJ2-2, with a weak D call TRBD1 (6 bases). From germline, CDR1 is SGHTA and CDR2 FQGTGA. V was trimmed by 0 bases and J by 4 bases, leaving 12 bases between them. The CDR3 is 16 amino acids. The chain's CDR3 is CASSLTMETGTGELFF. The CDR3 bases are TGTGCCAGCAGCTTAACGATGGAGACAGGCACCGGGGAGCTGTTTTTT.

In this sample, this clonotype turned up many times. The rearrangement uses TRBV3-1 and TRBJ2-1; no clear D gene. The CDR3 is 14 residues long. The germline gives CDR1 LGHDT, CDR2 YNNKEL (reference sequence). With 1 base removed from V and 1 base from J, the gap between germline ends came to 5 bases. The CDR3 loop reads CASSQVTSYNEQFF. The CDR3 nucleotides are TGTGCCAGCAGCCAAGTAACTTCCTACAATGAGCAGTTCTTC.

The chain uses TRBV28 and TRBJ2-5; D remains ambiguous. This CDR3 region has 13 residues. V was cut by 7 bases and J by 5 bases, with 14 bases left in between. The germline V gene encodes CDR1 MDHEN and CDR2 SYDVKM. The CDR3 loop reads CASNPQVPETQYF. The CDR3 DNA sequence: TGTGCCAGCAACCCACAAGTCCCGGAGACCCAGTACTTC.

This clonotype was picked up a small number of times. The chain recombines TRBV5-1 with TRBJ2-5; TRBD1 agrees at 10 bases. V trimming: 5 bases; J trimming: 5 bases; junction bases outside the gene matches: 12. This CDR3 contains 16 residues. Germline V gene lookup returns CDR1 SGHRS and CDR2 YFSETQ. The CDR3 region is CASRQDRGNSLETQYF. CDR3 nucleotides: TGCGCCAGCAGACAGGACAGGGGGAACTCCTTGGAGACCCAGTACTTC. Based on the CDR3 plus reference TRBV5-1 and TRBJ2-5, the full variable domain is KAGVTQTPRYLIKTRGQQVTLSCSPISGHRSVSWYQQTPGQGLQFLFEYFSETQRNKGNFPGRFSGRQFSNSRSEMNVSTLELGDSALYLCASRQDRGNSLETQYFGPGTRLLVL.

This clonotype was recorded at least ten times. V and J are TRBV20-1 and TRBJ2-2; 8 bases map to TRBD2. With 4 bases clipped from V and 4 bases from J, the junction kept 8 bases outside the gene matches. The germline V gene encodes CDR1 DFQATT and CDR2 SNEGSKA (reference sequence). This CDR3 is 15 amino acids long. DNA for the CDR3: TGCAGTGCTAACCTAGCGGGCGTAACCACCGGGGAGCTGTTTTTT. Residues: CSANLAGVTTGELFF.

The chain links TRBV7-7 to TRBJ2-1; tentatively, D is TRBD2 (6 bases). Germline assignment: CDR1 SSHAT and CDR2 FNYEAQ (reference sequence). This CDR3 has 13 amino acids. The germline V and J ends were trimmed by 1 base and 10 bases, with 11 bases remaining between them. The CDR3 sequence: CASSLVWGGEQFF. In nucleotides, the CDR3 is TGTGCCAGCAGCTTAGTTTGGGGAGGAGAGCAGTTCTTC.

This sequence joins TRBV30 and TRBJ1-2; D possibly corresponds to TRBD1 (5 bases). Trimming removed 1 base at V and 4 bases at J, with 13 bases between. Per the germline V gene, CDR1 is GTSNPN and CDR2 is SVGIG (reference sequence). The length of the CDR3 is 14 residues. CDR3 in amino acids: CAWSARARSYGYTF. The CDR3 coding sequence is TGTGCCTGGAGTGCCAGGGCTCGGAGCTATGGCTACACCTTC.